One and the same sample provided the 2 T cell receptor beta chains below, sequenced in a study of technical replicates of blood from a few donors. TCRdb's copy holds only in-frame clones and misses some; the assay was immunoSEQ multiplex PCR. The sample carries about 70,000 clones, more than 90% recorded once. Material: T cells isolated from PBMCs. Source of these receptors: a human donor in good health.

The CDR3 spells CASSLKGQGSEQYF. CDR3 coding DNA: TGTGCCAGCAGCTTAAAGGGACAGGGGAGTGAGCAGTACTTC. The J gene is TRBJ2-7, the V gene TRBV7-3; TRBD1 matches at 10 bases. Germline-derived CDR1 and CDR2 are SGHTA and FQGTGA. The CDR3 is 14 residues long. The trim removed 1 base at V and 7 bases at J, leaving 4 bases unmatched.

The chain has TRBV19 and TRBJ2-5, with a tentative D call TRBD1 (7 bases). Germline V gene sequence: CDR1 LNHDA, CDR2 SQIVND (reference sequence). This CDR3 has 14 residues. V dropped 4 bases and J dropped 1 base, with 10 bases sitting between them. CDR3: CASSRRGPQETQYF. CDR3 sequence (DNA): TGTGCCAGTAGTAGGAGGGGGCCCCAAGAGACCCAGTACTTC.